These 13 T cell receptor beta chains were sequenced from one sample in a study of blood T cell repertoires in COVID-19. TCRdb keeps only in-frame clones here, not all; method: immunoSEQ multiplex PCR. The table has about 90,000 clones, approximately 80% seen once. The sample taken for sequencing was peripheral blood. The source is a man between 65 and 79 years old with acute or convalescent COVID-19.

The chain couples TRBV19 to TRBJ2-3, with 11 positions matching TRBD2. The CDR3 has 16 amino acids. J lost 7 bases, V lost 4 bases, and 10 bases had no gene match. CDR1 and CDR2 from the germline V gene are LNHDA and SQIVND (reference sequence). In nucleotides, the CDR3 is TGTGCCAGTAGTAAGGCGGGACTAGCGGTCCCCTATACGCAGTATTTT. Its translation: CASSKAGLAVPYTQYF.

This rearrangement joins TRBV6-5 to TRBJ2-3; 8 nucleotides align to TRBD1. CDR3 length: 15 residues. The ends lost 2 bases at V and 2 bases at J; junction bases unmatched: 3. Looked up from germline, CDR1 is MNHEY and CDR2 is SVGAGI. The CDR3 sequence: CASSYAGGITDTQYF. The CDR3 nucleotides are TGTGCCAGCAGTTACGCAGGGGGCATCACAGATACGCAGTATTTT.

The chain couples TRBV19 to TRBJ1-5; D is perhaps TRBD1 (5 bases). Germline-derived CDR1 and CDR2 are LNHDA and SQIVND (reference sequence). The CDR3 is made up of 16 amino acids. V was shortened by 4 bases and J by 4 bases, with 17 bases between the two germline ends. The CDR3 region has the DNA TGTGCCAGTAGTACCCTCATGACAGTCGATAATCAGCCCCAGCATTTT. Translating gives CASSTLMTVDNQPQHF.

V and J are TRBV30 and TRBJ1-2; 9 bases line up with TRBD1. The V gene's germline CDR1 is GTSNPN and CDR2 SVGIG (reference sequence). Trimming at V came to 8 bases and at J to 6 bases, leaving 7 bases not matched to a gene. This CDR3 comprises 12 residues. This CDR3 reads CARDRAEDGYTF. For the CDR3, the DNA is TGTGCCCGGGACAGGGCGGAGGATGGCTACACCTTC.

This clone was seen at least ten times. This rearrangement joins TRBV6-6 to TRBJ2-2; 7 bases agree with TRBD1. V trimming: 7 bases; J trimming: 2 bases; junction bases outside the gene matches: 7. This CDR3 is 15 amino acids long. The germline CDR1 and CDR2 sequences are MNHNY and SVGAGI (reference sequence). As DNA, the CDR3 is TGTGCCAGCAATCCGGGGACAGATAACACCGGGGAGCTGTTTTTT. Its translation is CASNPGTDNTGELFF.

The chain employs TRBV4-1 and TRBJ2-5; 10 bases agree with TRBD1. The trim removed 0 bases at V and 5 bases at J, leaving 9 bases unmatched. CDR1 and CDR2 (germline): MGHRA, YSYEKL. This CDR3 has 17 amino acids. The CDR3 is CASSQDRGTGVMETQYF. The CDR3 DNA follows: TGCGCCAGCAGCCAAGATCGAGGGACAGGGGTTATGGAGACCCAGTACTTC.

This clone was observed a few times. CDR3: CASSVGDRGPQPQHF. In DNA, the CDR3 is TGTGCCAGCAGCGTTGGGGACAGGGGACCTCAGCCCCAGCATTTT. The genes are TRBV9 and TRBJ1-5, with 10 bases aligning to TRBD1. This CDR3 spans 15 amino acids. The V segment lost 2 bases and the J segment 6 bases; nucleotides outside the gene matches: 5. Germline V gives CDR1 SGDLS, CDR2 YYNGEE.

This clone was seen more than once but under ten times. The genes are TRBV6-5 and TRBJ1-1, with D possibly TRBD1 on 6 matching bases. CDR1 is MNHEY and CDR2 is SVGAGI in the germline V gene. The CDR3 length is 14 residues. The V gene lost 6 bases and the J gene lost 5 bases, with 16 bases spanning the gap. CDR3 sequence: CASRPDRQGTEAFF. The CDR3 bases are TGTGCCAGCAGACCCGACAGGCAGGGGACTGAAGCTTTCTTT.

The rearrangement links TRBV6-1 to TRBJ2-7, with no clear D. V was pared by 2 bases and J by 7 bases, with 9 bases between. Germline V gene lookup returns CDR1 MNHNS and CDR2 SASEGT. CDR3 length equals 12 residues. In DNA, the CDR3 is TGTGCCAGCAGTGAAATAATCAGGGAGCAGTACTTC. It translates to CASSEIIREQYF.

V gene TRBV10-3 combines with J gene TRBJ1-6; TRBD1 matches at 7 bases. The V segment lost 4 bases and the J segment 7 bases; nucleotides outside the gene matches: 4. This CDR3 has 14 amino acids. Germline CDR1 reads ENHRY; CDR2 reads SYGVKD. The DNA of the CDR3 is TGTGCCATCAGTGGGGACAGCGGAAATTCACCCCTCCACTTT. Translating it yields CAISGDSGNSPLHF.

The rearrangement uses TRBV9 and TRBJ2-2, with a possible D match to TRBD2 (6 bases). This CDR3 region has 15 residues. The V gene's germline CDR1 is SGDLS and CDR2 YYNGEE. Trimming removed 4 bases from V and 6 bases from J, with 16 bases in between. CDR3 sequence (DNA): TGTGCCAGCAGCAACGGGCCGCAGCGGGCCGGGGAGCTGTTTTTT. It is translated as CASSNGPQRAGELFF. The entire variable domain, with the rest obtained from reference TRBV9 and TRBJ2-2, is as follows: DSGVTQTPKHLITATGQRVTLRCSPRSGDLSVYWYQQSLDQGLQFLIQYYNGEERAKGNILERFSAQQFPDLHSELNLSSLELGDSALYFCASSNGPQRAGELFFGEGSRLTVL.

This clone has only one observation. This sequence joins TRBV6-5 and TRBJ1-1; no clear D. Germline lookup yields CDR1 MNHEY and CDR2 SVGAGI. CDR3 length equals 15 residues. V lost 0 bases and J 4 bases, leaving 12 bases between the germline ends. The CDR3 nucleotides read TGTGCCAGCAGTTACTCGAACCAGAGGCGCACTGAAGCTTTCTTT. Translation: CASSYSNQRRTEAFF.

V is TRBV24-1 and J is TRBJ1-5; D not resolved. This CDR3 region has 12 residues. Germline V gene data show CDR1 as KGHDR and CDR2 as SFDVKD. Trimming removed 3 bases from V and 11 bases from J, with 10 bases in between. CDR3 DNA: TGTGCCACCAGTGATGCTAGCCGGACCCAGCATTTT. Its translation is CATSDASRTQHF.